These 28 T cell receptor beta chains share one sample of origin, sequenced in a study of early T cells in non-severe SARS-CoV-2 infection (dated by TCRdb to about 2021). Library preparation employed 5' RACE. Sequenced on a NextSeq 500. Starting from the raw public reads, TCRdb applied fastp trimming at Q25, assembled clones with MiXCR and retained in-frame beta chains. Each entry is one CDR3 protein sequence, shown with its most common DNA and genes. Across this sample there are tens of thousands of distinct CDR3 sequences, with less than 11% seen only once. The ten largest clones take up over 7.5% of the sample. The sequenced sample was whole blood, obtained at baseline. These receptor sequences come from an adult who was a healthcare worker with PCR-confirmed SARS-CoV-2 infection or an uninfected control (not recorded which).

V gene TRBV24-1 combines with J gene TRBJ2-1, with D unclear. Trimming stripped 8 bases from V and 7 bases from J, with 17 bases between. The CDR3 is 14 amino acids. CDR1 is KGHDR, CDR2 SFDVKD, per germline. CDR3 coding DNA: TGTGCCACCATGACGGACGGAGTTCAGAATGAGCAGTTCTTC. This codes for CATMTDGVQNEQFF.

This rearrangement joins TRBV7-9 to TRBJ2-1; D not certain. V was clipped by 5 bases and J by 9 bases, with 8 bases between them. The CDR3 is made up of 11 amino acids. Germline CDR1 reads SEHNR; CDR2 reads FQNEAQ (reference sequence). The CDR3 sequence: CASSRSSEQFF. The CDR3 nucleotides are TGTGCCAGCAGCCGAAGCAGTGAGCAGTTCTTC. The full variable domain, with the rest looked up from reference TRBV7-9 and TRBJ2-1, is DTGVSQNPRHKITKRGQNVTFRCDPISEHNRLYWYRQTLGQGPEFLTYFQNEAQLEKSRLLSDRFSAERPKGSFSTLEIQRTEQGDSAMYLCASSRSSEQFFGPGTRLTVL.

This clonotype has more than one count but fewer than ten. The V gene is TRBV28, the J gene TRBJ2-1; perhaps TRBD2 as D (6 bases). V gave up 5 bases and J gave up 6 bases, with 17 bases separating them. Germline CDR1 MDHEN, CDR2 SYDVKM. The CDR3 totals 15 residues. CDR3 nucleotides: TGTGCCAGCAGTCCCTCGGGACTCGCCGGCAATGAGCAGTTCTTC. This sequence encodes CASSPSGLAGNEQFF. Filled out from reference TRBV28 and TRBJ2-1, the complete variable domain reads DVKVTQSSRYLVKRTGEKVFLECVQDMDHENMFWYRQDPGLGLRLIYFSYDVKMKEKGDIPEGYSVSREKKERFSLILESASTNQTSMYLCASSPSGLAGNEQFFGPGTRLTVL.

This clonotype was seen at least ten times. The chain joins TRBV5-6 to TRBJ2-1; no definite D call. V was cut by 5 bases and J by 1 base, with 13 bases left in between. This CDR3 comprises 15 residues. Germline loops: CDR1 SGHDT, CDR2 YYEEEE. DNA for the CDR3: TGTGCCAGCAGTCCCGCAGTCCGGTCCTACAATGAGCAGTTCTTC. This sequence encodes CASSPAVRSYNEQFF.

This clonotype has ten or more counts. This chain uses TRBV7-2 with TRBJ2-1; TRBD2 agrees at 7 bases. The CDR3 is 16 amino acids. The germline V gene has CDR1 SGHTA and CDR2 FQGNSA. The J segment lost 3 bases and the V segment lost 0 bases, leaving 5 bases of the junction unmatched. CDR3 nucleotide sequence: TGTGCCAGCAGCTTAGCGTGGCGGGAGATCTACAATGAGCAGTTCTTC. Its translation: CASSLAWREIYNEQFF.

This clonotype was picked up many times. The V call is TRBV14, the J call TRBJ2-1, with D unresolved. Germline loops: CDR1 SGHDN, CDR2 FVKESK. The CDR3 is made up of 14 amino acids. Trimming left V 1 base short and J 7 bases short, with 11 bases between. The CDR3 spells CASSQGFFPNEQFF. CDR3 DNA sequence: TGTGCCAGCAGCCAAGGTTTCTTTCCTAATGAGCAGTTCTTC.

A few counts support this clonotype. The chain carries TRBV12-3 or TRBV12-4 and TRBJ1-2; no reliable D call. The CDR3 runs to 12 residues. Trimming took 5 bases from V and 7 from J, leaving 11 bases between them. The CDR3 region has the DNA TGTGCCAGCAGTCCTTTAAGGGCTGGCTACACCTTC. Its translation: CASSPLRAGYTF.

The chain joins TRBV7-8 to TRBJ2-7; the match to TRBD2 covers 13 bases. Germline V lookup: CDR1 SGHVS, CDR2 FQNEAQ. This CDR3 region has 16 residues. V was pared by 5 bases and J by 3 bases, with 7 bases of the junction left unmatched. The CDR3 DNA reads as TGTGCCAGCAGCCCCGGACTAGCGGGAGCGCTCTACGAGCAGTACTTC. This sequence encodes CASSPGLAGALYEQYF.

This clonotype was seen many times. The chain employs TRBV7-3 and TRBJ2-5; 9 bases line up with TRBD2. This CDR3 has 15 residues. With V trimmed by 4 bases and J by 4 bases, 7 bases remained unmatched. Germline V gene data show CDR1 as SGHTA and CDR2 as FQGTGA. The CDR3 DNA sequence: TGTGCCAGCAGCTCTAGCGGGACAAGGGGAGAGACCCAGTACTTC. As protein: CASSSSGTRGETQYF.

This clonotype was seen at least ten times. The genes are TRBV12-3 or TRBV12-4 and TRBJ2-1; 11 nucleotides line up with TRBD2. The CDR3 has 15 amino acids. V was clipped by 4 bases and J by 12 bases; unmatched bases: 11. CDR3 amino acids: CASSSLAGGSLGQFF. The CDR3 DNA sequence: TGTGCCAGCAGTTCGCTAGCGGGAGGCTCTTTAGGGCAGTTCTTC.

This clonotype has more than one count but fewer than ten. V and J are TRBV20-1 and TRBJ1-2; TRBD1 aligns across 7 bases. Losses at the gene ends were 7 bases for V and 5 bases for J; bases not matched to a gene: 7. The CDR3 has 12 residues. Germline V lookup: CDR1 DFQATT, CDR2 SNEGSKA (reference sequence). CDR3 sequence (DNA): TGCAGTGTCACCGAGGGGGCTTATGGCTACACCTTC. Translating it yields CSVTEGAYGYTF.

This clonotype was picked up a small number of times. V usage is TRBV2 and J usage is TRBJ2-1; TRBD2 aligns across 8 bases. The ends lost 5 bases at V and 6 bases at J; junction bases unmatched: 9. Germline-derived CDR1 and CDR2 are SNHLY and FYNNEI. This CDR3 spans 15 amino acids. This CDR3 reads CASSPGSGTPNEQFF. CDR3 DNA sequence: TGTGCCAGCAGTCCGGGTAGCGGGACCCCCAATGAGCAGTTCTTC. The whole variable domain, remainder taken from reference TRBV2 and TRBJ2-1, is EPEVTQTPSHQVTQMGQEVILRCVPISNHLYFYWYRQILGQKVEFLVSFYNNEISEKSEIFDDQFSVERPDGSNFTLKIRSTKLEDSAMYFCASSPGSGTPNEQFFGPGTRLTVL.

The V and J genes are TRBV4-1 and TRBJ2-7, with TRBD2 matching over 7 bases. The V segment lost 0 bases and the J segment 2 bases; nucleotides outside the gene matches: 7. The CDR3 consists of 16 residues. The V gene's germline CDR1 is MGHRA and CDR2 YSYEKL. The CDR3 here is CASSQERASGPYEQYF. The DNA for the CDR3 is TGCGCCAGCAGCCAAGAGAGGGCTAGCGGTCCCTACGAGCAGTACTTC.

This clonotype appeared a few times. The J gene is TRBJ2-1, the V gene TRBV20-1; TRBD2 matches at 7 bases. The CDR3 is 12 residues long. V shed 6 bases, J shed 9 bases, and the junction held 8 bases outside the gene matches. The germline V gene has CDR1 DFQATT and CDR2 SNEGSKA (reference sequence). CDR3 bases: TGCAGTGCGCCCAACACGGGAGGTGAGCAGTTCTTC. Encoded protein: CSAPNTGGEQFF.

The genes are TRBV5-1 and TRBJ2-2; 8 nucleotides align to TRBD2. The CDR3 has 15 residues. Germline V gene sequence: CDR1 SGHRS, CDR2 YFSETQ. The V gene end was trimmed by 7 bases and the J gene end by 2 bases; junction bases not matched to a gene: 7. CDR3 sequence reads: CASEKGTRNTGELFF. The CDR3 coding sequence is TGCGCCAGCGAGAAAGGGACTAGAAACACCGGGGAGCTGTTTTTT.

The gene calls are TRBV27 and TRBJ2-2, with D possibly being TRBD2 (7 bases). The CDR3 is made up of 14 amino acids. CDR1 is MNHEY and CDR2 is SMNVEV in the germline V gene (reference sequence). V lost 5 bases and J 6 bases, leaving 13 bases between the germline ends. The CDR3 loop is CASSRRGRAGELFF. For the CDR3, the DNA is TGTGCCAGCAGTAGAAGGGGGAGGGCCGGGGAGCTGTTTTTT.

This clonotype was detected many times. The chain employs TRBV12-3 or TRBV12-4 and TRBJ2-3; 12 nucleotides align to TRBD2. The CDR3 consists of 21 residues. The V gene end was trimmed by 4 bases and the J gene end by 0 bases; junction bases not matched to a gene: 17. CDR3 residues: CASSSVGPSGRAVASTDTQYF. CDR3 bases: TGTGCCAGCAGTTCCGTGGGGCCTAGCGGGAGGGCCGTAGCTAGCACAGATACGCAGTATTTT.

The chain employs TRBV6-5 and TRBJ2-1; 10 bases line up with TRBD2. Germline V gene lookup returns CDR1 MNHEY and CDR2 SVGAGI. The CDR3 is 16 amino acids. J gave up 0 bases and V 6 bases, and 5 bases lay outside the gene matches. The CDR3 DNA is TGTGCCAGCAGCTCCCTAGCGGGGGTCTCCTACAATGAGCAGTTCTTC. This gives the protein CASSSLAGVSYNEQFF.

At least ten counts were recorded for this clonotype. The chain combines TRBV11-2 with TRBJ2-3; the D gene is possibly TRBD2 (5 bases). Trimming took 0 bases from V and 2 from J, leaving 6 bases between them. Germline V gene data show CDR1 as SGHAT and CDR2 as FQNNGV. There are 14 residues in the CDR3. The chain's CDR3 is CASSLERDTDTQYF. The CDR3 DNA is TGTGCCAGCAGCTTAGAACGGGACACAGATACGCAGTATTTT.

A few counts support this clonotype. This chain joins TRBV6-1 and TRBJ1-1, with 10 nucleotides matching TRBD1. This CDR3 has 14 amino acids. V lost 5 bases and J lost 3; bases outside the gene matches: 3. The V gene's germline CDR1 is MNHNS and CDR2 SASEGT. The CDR3 is CASSQDRGDTEAFF. In DNA form, the CDR3 reads TGTGCCAGCAGTCAGGACAGGGGGGACACTGAAGCTTTCTTT.

The chain couples TRBV6-2 or TRBV6-3 to TRBJ1-5; the match to TRBD1 covers 7 bases. CDR1 and CDR2 from the germline V gene are MNHEY and SVGEGT. This CDR3 is 15 amino acids long. V lost 2 bases, J lost 7 bases, and 8 bases stayed unmatched. For the CDR3, the DNA is TGTGCCAGCAGTTACGGACAGGCCTTTAACCAGCCCCAGCATTTT. Translating it yields CASSYGQAFNQPQHF.

This clonotype was counted at least ten times. V usage is TRBV12-3 or TRBV12-4 and J usage is TRBJ2-2; D possibly corresponds to TRBD2 (6 bases). Trimming took 0 bases from V and 1 from J, leaving 6 bases between them. The CDR3 contains 15 residues. This CDR3 reads CASSLAGGNTGELFF. The DNA for the CDR3 is TGTGCCAGCAGTTTAGCGGGAGGGAACACCGGGGAGCTGTTTTTT.

The rearrangement links TRBV7-9 to TRBJ2-3, with 13 bases aligning to TRBD2. The CDR3 extends over 16 amino acids. CDR1 and CDR2 from the germline V gene are SEHNR and FQNEAQ (reference sequence). V dropped 2 bases and J dropped 3; count of bases not matched to a gene: 2. The DNA for the CDR3 is TGTGCCAGCAGCTTACAACTAGCGGGAGGGACAGATACGCAGTATTTT. The encoded protein is CASSLQLAGGTDTQYF.

This clonotype was seen many times. The gene calls are TRBV20-1 and TRBJ1-1; perhaps TRBD1 as D (6 bases). Trimming cost V 3 bases and J 10 bases, with 15 bases left between them. Germline-derived CDR1 and CDR2 are DFQATT and SNEGSKA (reference sequence). The CDR3 length is 12 residues. CDR3 loop: CSARSGDLAAFF. The CDR3 DNA reads as TGCAGTGCTAGGTCAGGGGATTTGGCAGCTTTCTTT.

The rearrangement uses TRBV7-6 and TRBJ1-4, with 8 bases fitting TRBD1. CDR1 SGHVS and CDR2 FNYEAQ come from the germline V gene. The CDR3 length is 15 residues. The junction had 10 bases not matched to a gene; V was cut back by 5 bases and J by 8 bases. CDR3 amino acids: CASSPGFRQGEKLFF. CDR3 DNA sequence: TGTGCCAGCAGCCCCGGGTTCCGACAGGGGGAAAAACTGTTTTTT.

This clonotype was detected only a few times. The chain has TRBV9 and TRBJ2-3, with D hard to call. This CDR3 region has 15 residues. CDR1 SGDLS and CDR2 YYNGEE come from the germline V gene. Trimming stripped 0 bases from V and 2 bases from J, with 10 bases between. The CDR3 protein is CASSVVPQHTDTQYF. CDR3 DNA: TGTGCCAGCAGCGTAGTTCCCCAGCACACAGATACGCAGTATTTT.

The chain has TRBV28 and TRBJ1-6; D may be TRBD1 (6 bases). V was shortened by 6 bases and J by 3 bases, with 9 bases between the two germline ends. Germline CDR1 MDHEN, CDR2 SYDVKM. This CDR3 is 14 amino acids long. CDR3 sequence reads: CASREQGYNSPLHF. The CDR3 DNA reads as TGTGCCAGCAGGGAACAGGGCTATAATTCACCCCTCCACTTT.

This clonotype turned up a few times. The rearrangement uses TRBV14 and TRBJ2-3; 12 nucleotides match TRBD2. Germline V gives CDR1 SGHDN, CDR2 FVKESK. This CDR3 region has 17 residues. Trimming cost V 1 base and J 6 bases; bases outside gene matches: 8. CDR3 nucleotide sequence: TGTGCCAGCAGCCAAGGAAACGGACTAGCGGGATCCGATACGCAGTATTTT. Translating gives CASSQGNGLAGSDTQYF. The full variable domain, completed using reference TRBV14 and TRBJ2-3, is EAGVTQFPSHSVIEKGQTVTLRCDPISGHDNLYWYRRVMGKEIKFLLHFVKESKQDESGMPNNRFLAERTGGTYSTLKVQPAELEDSGVYFCASSQGNGLAGSDTQYFGPGTRLTVL.